The T cell receptor beta chain under discussion was sequenced for a study of a mutant IDH1 vaccine in newly diagnosed glioma. With respect to this clone: Its antigen is unknown.

The data were produced by immunoSEQ multiplex PCR, yet TCRdb's version contains in-frame clones alone and is incomplete. Of about 64,000 clones in the sample, roughly 68% are singletons; the top ten hold over 3.5%. CDR1 and CDR2 (germline): SNHLY, FYNNEI. This CDR3 has 12 residues. The V end was cut by 6 bases, the J end by 5 bases, with 10 bases between. Time point here: week 35, safety follow-up. Doses consisted of 300 ug of mutant IDH1 20-mer peptide each, paired with topical imiquimod. The sample here was PBMCs, taken from a glioma patient whose treatment included an IDH1 peptide vaccine. The chain employs TRBV2 and TRBJ1-1; D not certain. The TCR was taken from a man aged 45 to 65 with glioma. For the CDR3, the DNA is TGTGCCAGCAGAAGGGCGGGGACTGAAGCTTTCTTT. It encodes CASRRAGTEAFF. Filled out from reference TRBV2 and TRBJ1-1, the complete variable domain reads EPEVTQTPSHQVTQMGQEVILRCVPISNHLYFYWYRQILGQKVEFLVSFYNNEISEKSEIFDDQFSVERPDGSNFTLKIRSTKLEDSAMYFCASRRAGTEAFFGQGTRLTVV.